One sample yielded the 20 T cell receptor beta chains listed below, sequenced in a study of vaccination effects on CD4 cells after COVID-19. No antigens are known for them. Antigen-specific CD4+ T cells were first expanded with viral peptide pools by the ViraFEST assay and only then sequenced. After around ten days in culture, the CD4+ T cells were isolated. As their vaccination, participants received two doses of either BNT162b2 or mRNA-1273. Repertoires were generated with immunoSEQ multiplex PCR, while TCRdb's copy carries only in-frame clones and drops some. The data show some 23,000 clones, around 70% seen once. Sequenced material: CD4+ T cells from PBMCs cultured with SARS-CoV-2 spike peptides, taken after COVID-19 vaccination. The receptors derive from a human donor who received a COVID-19 vaccine.

The chain employs TRBV3-1 (or the pseudogene TRBV3-2) and TRBJ2-1, with 12 positions matching TRBD2. Germline V gene lookup returns CDR1 LGHDT and CDR2 YNNKEL (reference sequence). V was pared by 4 bases and J by 6 bases, with 7 bases of the junction left unmatched. This CDR3 has 16 amino acids. The CDR3 nucleotides read TGTGCCAGCAGCCGTCTAGCGGGGGGGCTTGGCAATGAGCAGTTCTTC. It specifies CASSRLAGGLGNEQFF.

This chain links TRBV27 with TRBJ2-7, with 11 bases identical to TRBD2. Germline V CDR1 and CDR2: MNHEY, SMNVEV (reference sequence). V lost 5 bases, J lost 2 bases, and 14 bases stayed unmatched. The length of the CDR3 is 18 residues. CDR3 sequence (DNA): TGTGCCAGCAGTCGCATCCCTCAAACTAGCGGGAGTCCCTACGAGCAGTACTTC. This translates into CASSRIPQTSGSPYEQYF.

The rearrangement links TRBV5-1 to TRBJ1-6, with D uncertain. Trimming removed 0 bases from V and 7 bases from J, with 11 bases in between. This CDR3 is 15 amino acids long. The germline V gene has CDR1 SGHRS and CDR2 YFSETQ. The CDR3 sequence is CASSLDGSTNSPLHF. For the CDR3, the DNA is TGCGCCAGCAGCTTGGATGGCAGCACCAATTCACCCCTCCACTTT.

This clone is a singleton in its sample. The rearrangement joins TRBV6-5 to TRBJ2-1; TRBD1 matches at 7 bases. After removal of 6 bases from V and 14 bases from J, the junction contained 16 bases not matched to a gene. The length of the CDR3 is 14 residues. Germline V gives CDR1 MNHEY, CDR2 SVGAGI. The CDR3 protein is CASSDRQGRALEFF. CDR3 DNA: TGTGCCAGCAGCGATAGACAGGGAAGGGCCCTTGAGTTCTTC.

The V call is TRBV19, the J call TRBJ2-7, with 14 positions matching TRBD2. Germline CDR1 reads LNHDA; CDR2 reads SQIVND (reference sequence). The CDR3 is 15 residues long. V dropped 4 bases and J dropped 3; count of bases not matched to a gene: 2. CDR3 region: CASSTGTSGSYEQYF. The CDR3 DNA reads TGTGCCAGTAGTACCGGGACTAGCGGGAGCTACGAGCAGTACTTC.

The chain couples TRBV19 to TRBJ2-2, with 7 bases that match TRBD1. Trimming took 6 bases from V and 1 from J; bases not matched to a gene: 11. The CDR3 spans 17 residues. CDR1 and CDR2 (germline): LNHDA, SQIVND (reference sequence). The CDR3 sequence: CASSLRTGSKNTGELFF. The DNA for the CDR3 is TGTGCCAGTAGCTTACGGACAGGAAGTAAGAACACCGGGGAGCTGTTTTTT.

The gene calls are TRBV9 and TRBJ2-3; 11 bases align to TRBD2. V shed 3 bases and J 8 bases; nucleotides not matched to a gene: 11. The CDR3 loop spans 16 amino acids. Germline CDR1 and CDR2: SGDLS and YYNGEE. This CDR3 reads CASSGAGTSGLSTQYF. DNA of the CDR3: TGTGCCAGCAGCGGCGCCGGGACTAGCGGTCTCAGTACGCAGTATTTT. The full variable domain, rest sourced from reference TRBV9 and TRBJ2-3, is DSGVTQTPKHLITATGQRVTLRCSPRSGDLSVYWYQQSLDQGLQFLIQYYNGEERAKGNILERFSAQQFPDLHSELNLSSLELGDSALYFCASSGAGTSGLSTQYFGPGTRLTVL.

In its sample, this clone was seen once. The CDR3: CASNLVGESTDTQYF. DNA for the CDR3: TGTGCCAGCAACCTGGTGGGGGAAAGCACAGATACGCAGTATTTT. The chain joins TRBV11-2 to TRBJ2-3, with D possibly called TRBD1 or TRBD2 (5 bases each). Germline V gene sequence: CDR1 SGHAT, CDR2 FQNNGV. The CDR3 sequence is 15 residues long. V lost 7 bases to trimming and J lost 0 bases, with 14 bases between them.

The genes are TRBV27 and TRBJ2-7; 10 bases fit TRBD2. The CDR3 is 20 amino acids. Germline loops: CDR1 MNHEY, CDR2 SMNVEV (reference sequence). Trimming at V came to 6 bases and at J to 3 bases, leaving 23 bases not matched to a gene. The CDR3 sequence is CASRLRGGASEREGRYEQYF. CDR3 coding DNA: TGTGCCAGCAGGCTTAGAGGGGGGGCGAGCGAGCGGGAGGGCCGCTACGAGCAGTACTTC.

V usage is TRBV11-2 and J usage is TRBJ1-3, with D perhaps matching TRBD1 (5 bases). Germline V gene data show CDR1 as SGHAT and CDR2 as FQNNGV. Trimming removed 1 base from V and 7 bases from J, with 5 bases in between. The CDR3 runs to 12 residues. The CDR3 region has the DNA TGTGCCAGCAGCTTAGGGGGGAACACCATATATTTT. Protein sequence: CASSLGGNTIYF. The variable domain in full, with the rest retrieved from reference TRBV11-2 and TRBJ1-3, is EAGVAQSPRYKIIEKRQSVAFWCNPISGHATLYWYQQILGQGPKLLIQFQNNGVVDDSQLPKDRFSAERLKGVDSTLKIQPAKLEDSAVYLCASSLGGNTIYFGEGSWLTVV.

The chain is built from TRBV6-4 and TRBJ2-1; the D gene is possibly TRBD1 (6 bases). Looked up from germline, CDR1 is MRHNA and CDR2 is SNTAGT. V gave up 4 bases and J gave up 7 bases, with 17 bases separating them. CDR3 length: 15 amino acids. Written as DNA, the CDR3 is TGTGCCAGCAGTGCTCAGGGGCGGAGCGGAAATGAGCAGTTCTTC. Its protein is CASSAQGRSGNEQFF.

The V call is TRBV7-9, the J call TRBJ2-7, with 7 bases that match TRBD1. Per the germline V gene, CDR1 is SEHNR and CDR2 is FQNEAQ (reference sequence). Losses at the gene ends were 4 bases for V and 5 bases for J; bases not matched to a gene: 2. The CDR3 spans 12 residues. The CDR3 spells CASSSTGDEQYF. The CDR3 DNA sequence: TGTGCCAGCAGCTCTACAGGGGACGAGCAGTACTTC.

The chain recombines TRBV19 with TRBJ1-5, with 7 bases lining up with TRBD1. Germline-derived CDR1 and CDR2 are LNHDA and SQIVND (reference sequence). The CDR3 extends over 16 amino acids. The V gene end was trimmed by 3 bases and the J gene end by 4 bases; junction bases not matched to a gene: 9. The DNA of the CDR3 is TGTGCCAGTAGTATGATTAGGGGACAGAGTAATCAGCCCCAGCATTTT. It translates to CASSMIRGQSNQPQHF.

This chain links TRBV25-1 with TRBJ1-1, with a weak D call TRBD1 (6 bases). Germline V gene sequence: CDR1 MGHDK, CDR2 SYGVNS. The CDR3 sequence is 13 residues long. The V gene lost 3 bases and the J gene lost 10 bases, with 15 bases spanning the gap. CDR3 residues: CASSETYRERAFF. CDR3 coding DNA: TGTGCCAGCAGTGAGACCTACAGGGAGCGAGCTTTCTTT.

This chain connects TRBV27 to TRBJ2-3, with 9 positions matching TRBD1. The junction had 9 bases not matched to a gene; V was cut back by 2 bases and J by 6 bases. The CDR3 has 16 amino acids. CDR1 and CDR2 (germline): MNHEY, SMNVEV (reference sequence). CDR3 region: CASSLKQDRGMDTQYF. In nucleotides, the CDR3 is TGTGCCAGCAGTTTAAAGCAGGACAGGGGAATGGATACGCAGTATTTT.

This clone was seen only a few times. This CDR3 is CASRTETGGSYEQYF. In nucleotides, the CDR3 is TGTGCCAGCAGAACTGAGACAGGGGGCTCCTACGAGCAGTACTTC. This rearrangement joins TRBV6-5 to TRBJ2-7; the match to TRBD1 covers 9 bases. V was clipped by 6 bases and J by 0 bases; unmatched bases: 6. This CDR3 contains 15 residues. From germline, CDR1 is MNHEY and CDR2 SVGAGI.

This rearrangement joins TRBV5-1 to TRBJ1-2, with a weak D call TRBD1 (6 bases). Trimming removed 6 bases from V and 4 bases from J, with 16 bases in between. The length of the CDR3 is 14 residues. CDR1 SGHRS and CDR2 YFSETQ come from the germline V gene. The CDR3 sequence: CASTQDSISYGYTF. Written as DNA, the CDR3 is TGCGCCAGCACCCAGGACAGCATATCCTATGGCTACACCTTC.

This rearrangement joins TRBV5-5 to TRBJ2-7, with 8 bases that match TRBD2. CDR1 is SGHKS, CDR2 YYEKEE, per germline (reference sequence). V dropped 7 bases and J dropped 2; count of bases not matched to a gene: 5. The CDR3 is 13 residues long. CDR3 sequence: CASEGAGAYEQYF. In DNA form, the CDR3 reads TGTGCCAGCGAGGGAGCGGGGGCCTACGAGCAGTACTTC.

The CDR3 nucleotides are TGTGCCAGCAGTTTAAGTGCTTTCTCGGGGGGGCCACACAATGAGCAGTTCTTC. This sequence encodes CASSLSAFSGGPHNEQFF. The rearrangement links TRBV2 to TRBJ2-1; 8 nucleotides agree with TRBD2. V gave up 5 bases and J gave up 5 bases; unmatched junction bases: 17. The germline V gene encodes CDR1 SNHLY and CDR2 FYNNEI. The CDR3 is 18 residues long.

The V call is TRBV6-1, the J call TRBJ1-1, with D possibly TRBD1 on 6 matching bases. Germline assignment: CDR1 MNHNS and CDR2 SASEGT. This CDR3 is built from 16 residues. The ends were cut back, 4 bases at V and 4 bases at J, with 19 bases in the middle. The CDR3 protein is CASSGHLQGRSTEAFF. CDR3 sequence (DNA): TGTGCCAGCAGTGGACATCTACAGGGTCGGAGCACTGAAGCTTTCTTT.